This passage covers 15 T cell receptor beta chains from one sample sequenced in a study of PD-1 and CTLA-4 blockade in melanoma. The table came from immunoSEQ multiplex PCR; TCRdb's copy has only in-frame clones and leaves some out. Here the sample spans about 32,000 clones, about 85% being singletons. The sample in question was CD8+ T cells from peripheral blood, obtained from a patient given anti-PD-1 treatment. The receptors originated from a human donor with melanoma.

The chain links TRBV7-9 to TRBJ1-6; D uncertain. With 5 bases removed from V and 2 bases from J, the gap between germline ends came to 13 bases. The CDR3 loop spans 16 amino acids. Germline CDR1 and CDR2: SEHNR and FQNEAQ (reference sequence). DNA of the CDR3: TGTGCCAGCAGCCCTCAAGGGAGCGCCTATAATTCACCCCTCCACTTT. It encodes CASSPQGSAYNSPLHF.

V and J are TRBV19 and TRBJ2-1, with TRBD1 matching over 9 bases. Looked up from germline, CDR1 is LNHDA and CDR2 is SQIVND (reference sequence). J gave up 7 bases and V 11 bases, and 9 bases lay outside the gene matches. This CDR3 has 13 amino acids. Here the CDR3 DNA reads TGTGCCTCCGGGACAGGGATGTGGAATGAGCAGTTCTTC. Translated, it gives CASGTGMWNEQFF. Together with reference TRBV19 and TRBJ2-1, the CDR3 gives the full variable domain: DGGITQSPKYLFRKEGQNVTLSCEQNLNHDAMYWYRQDPGQGLRLIYYSQIVNDFQKGDIAEGYSVSREKKESFPLTVTSAQKNPTAFYLCASGTGMWNEQFFGPGTRLTVL.

This sequence joins TRBV15 and TRBJ2-3; TRBD2 might be the D (6 bases). From germline, CDR1 is LNHNV and CDR2 YYDKDF (reference sequence). This CDR3 contains 16 residues. The V end was cut by 4 bases, the J end by 0 bases, with 14 bases between. The CDR3 here is CATSTLGGFSTDTQYF. The CDR3 nucleotides read TGTGCCACCAGCACATTGGGAGGTTTTAGCACAGATACGCAGTATTTT.

The chain couples TRBV2 to TRBJ1-1, with D possibly matching TRBD1 (6 bases). CDR1 SNHLY and CDR2 FYNNEI come from the germline V gene. The ends were cut back, 2 bases at V and 0 bases at J, with 19 bases in the middle. CDR3 size: 18 residues. CDR3 DNA: TGTGCCAGCAGTGAAAGGCAGGGGAGAAGGAGCATGAACACTGAAGCTTTCTTT. Its translation is CASSERQGRRSMNTEAFF.

This clone was observed a few times. The CDR3 DNA reads TGCAGCGTTCCCGTGGGGGACTACGAGCAGTACTTC. Translation: CSVPVGDYEQYF. The chain uses TRBV29-1 and TRBJ2-7, with D perhaps matching TRBD1 or TRBD2 (5 bases each). The CDR3 runs to 12 residues. In germline, CDR1 is SQVTM, CDR2 ANQGSEA. Trimming removed 5 bases from V and 3 bases from J, with 11 bases in between.

The CDR3 coding sequence is TGTGCCAGCAACCGGAGCCCATGGGAAAAACTGTTTTTT. Translation gives CASNRSPWEKLFF. J is TRBJ1-4 and V is TRBV6-5; D ambiguous. The CDR3 is made up of 13 amino acids. The V and J ends lost 7 bases and 8 bases respectively, with 14 bases between them. Germline CDR1 MNHEY, CDR2 SVGAGI.

This clone was observed a few times. The rearrangement uses TRBV7-9 and TRBJ1-2; 9 bases fit TRBD1. Germline CDR1 SEHNR, CDR2 FQNEAQ (reference sequence). The CDR3 consists of 14 residues. Trimming took 1 base from V and 6 from J; bases not matched to a gene: 3. In DNA form, the CDR3 reads TGTGCCAGCAGCTTAGACGGGACAGGGAATGGCTACACCTTC. It translates to CASSLDGTGNGYTF.

The gene calls are TRBV21-1 and TRBJ2-7. TRBV21-1 is a pseudogene. The length of the CDR3 is 12 residues. Here the CDR3 DNA reads TGTGCCAGCAGCAAAAGGGCGTGGGAGCAGTACTTC. This encodes CASSKRAWEQYF.

The V call is TRBV6-5, the J call TRBJ2-1; D is possibly TRBD2 (5 bases). CDR3 length: 12 amino acids. V shed 2 bases and J shed 8 bases, with 7 bases lying between them. CDR1 MNHEY and CDR2 SVGAGI come from the germline V gene. The CDR3 DNA sequence: TGTGCCAGCAGTTACGGAGCGGATGAGCAGTTCTTC. It yields the protein CASSYGADEQFF.

The rearrangement joins TRBV9 to TRBJ2-7, with D perhaps matching TRBD1 or TRBD2 (5 bases each). This CDR3 is 15 amino acids long. Trimming removed 7 bases from V and 6 bases from J, with 23 bases in between. Germline values: CDR1 SGDLS, CDR2 YYNGEE. The CDR3 coding sequence is TGTGCCAGCGCCAGCCGGGACGCAGTATTCCTCGAGCAGTACTTC. It translates to CASASRDAVFLEQYF.

The V call is TRBV11-2, the J call TRBJ2-7; TRBD2 matches 10 bases. The germline CDR1 and CDR2 sequences are SGHAT and FQNNGV. This CDR3 region has 15 residues. V shed 4 bases and J 4 bases; nucleotides not matched to a gene: 7. CDR3 in amino acids: CASSSSGGSSYEQYF. The CDR3 DNA sequence: TGTGCCAGCAGCTCTAGCGGGGGCTCCTCGTACGAGCAGTACTTC.

This clone showed up just once. V gene TRBV5-5 combines with J gene TRBJ1-5; possibly TRBD1 for D (5 bases). Trimming left V 3 bases short and J 5 bases short, with 12 bases between. Germline CDR1 is SGHKS and CDR2 is YYEKEE (reference sequence). This CDR3 has 14 amino acids. The CDR3 reads CASSSTGFDQPQHF. CDR3 sequence (DNA): TGTGCCAGCAGCTCAACAGGATTCGATCAGCCCCAGCATTTT.

The rearrangement uses TRBV5-4 and TRBJ2-7, with D perhaps matching TRBD1 or TRBD2 (5 bases each). V lost 0 bases, J lost 0 bases, and 10 bases lay in between. Germline V gene data show CDR1 as SGHNT and CDR2 as YYREEE (reference sequence). The CDR3 contains 15 residues. This chain's CDR3 is CASSLGWGSSYEQYF. In nucleotides, the CDR3 is TGTGCCAGCAGCTTGGGATGGGGGAGCTCCTACGAGCAGTACTTC. Variable domain in full (rest from reference TRBV5-4 and TRBJ2-7): ETGVTQSPTHLIKTRGQQVTLRCSSQSGHNTVSWYQQALGQGPQFIFQYYREEENGRGNFPPRFSGLQFPNYSSELNVNALELDDSALYLCASSLGWGSSYEQYFGPGTRLTVT.

This clone was seen once. The V gene is TRBV28, the J gene TRBJ1-1; TRBD1 is a possible D gene (5 bases). Germline CDR1 is MDHEN and CDR2 is SYDVKM. Trimming pared 2 bases from V and 11 bases from J, leaving 15 bases between. The CDR3 spans 13 residues. The CDR3 nucleotides read TGTGCCAGCAGTTTAGGAGGGGTCCGCGGGGCTTTCTTT. It translates to CASSLGGVRGAFF.

CDR3 residues: CASSRQVKETQYF. The CDR3 DNA reads TGTGCCAGCAGCCGCCAGGTCAAAGAGACCCAGTACTTC. The chain couples TRBV2 to TRBJ2-5; no clear D gene. Germline V gene sequence: CDR1 SNHLY, CDR2 FYNNEI. The CDR3 runs to 13 residues. Trimming shortened V by 6 bases and J by 3 bases, and 11 bases separated the two germline ends.